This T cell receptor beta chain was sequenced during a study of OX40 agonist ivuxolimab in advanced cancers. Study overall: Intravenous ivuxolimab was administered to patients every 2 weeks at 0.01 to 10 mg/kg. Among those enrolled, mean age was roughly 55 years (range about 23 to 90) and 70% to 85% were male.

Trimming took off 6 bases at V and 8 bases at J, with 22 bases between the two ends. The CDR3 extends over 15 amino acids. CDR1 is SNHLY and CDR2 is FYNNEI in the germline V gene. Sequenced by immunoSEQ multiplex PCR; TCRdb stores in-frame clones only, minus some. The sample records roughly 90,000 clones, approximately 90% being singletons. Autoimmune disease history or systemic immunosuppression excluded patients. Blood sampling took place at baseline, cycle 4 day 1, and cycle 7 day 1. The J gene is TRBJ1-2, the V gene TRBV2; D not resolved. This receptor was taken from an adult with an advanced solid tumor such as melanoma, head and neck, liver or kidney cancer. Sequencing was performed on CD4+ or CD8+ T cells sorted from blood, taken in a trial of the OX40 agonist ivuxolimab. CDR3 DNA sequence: TGTGCCAGCAGCCCCACTTTGCGTTTAAGGTCCGGCTACACCTTC. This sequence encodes CASSPTLRLRSGYTF.